The source of this T cell receptor (beta chain) is a study of cytomegalovirus exposure and HLA in healthy donors (dated by TCRdb to 2016 to 2017). General notes on the study: According to an earlier analysis of a few hundred of the donors, 200 million or so T cells yielded 90 million to 130 million unique TCR beta sequences and about 280 Gb of sequence data. An early release covering 500 to 750 HLA-typed donors comprised around 300 gigabases of sequencing data and tens of millions of unique TCR sequences. Of the roughly 400 genotyped donors, 65% to 90% fell in the genetic ancestry cluster associated with self-reported Caucasian donors. The study aimed to test whether signatures of past pathogen exposure could be identified by cataloging public T cell receptors. Using immunosequencing, the study profiled T cell repertoires from 666 subjects and related those repertoires to cytomegalovirus serostatus. In addition to the first cohort of 666 subjects, a separate validation cohort of approximately 130 different subjects was used. To predict cytomegalovirus infection status, the study combined high-throughput TCR immunosequencing, statistical association of individual TCRs with disease status, and machine learning. To study patterns of TCR occurrence, a later analysis re-analyzed previously published TCR beta repertoires from hundreds of donors and added high-resolution HLA genotyping. Rather than drawing on any new phenotypic data, the later analysis identified candidate immune exposures from TCR beta sequences and the way those sequences occurred across donors. An earlier analysis of 587 of the donors used high-throughput TCR beta sequencing to judge whether each TCR beta V gene segment behaved as functional or pseudogenic. Alongside the repertoire data, information on donor age, sex, ethnicity and CMV serostatus was compiled. A later genetic analysis took genome-wide SNP genotypes for about three fifths of the roughly 670 donors and used that subset as a discovery cohort. Every repertoire in the discovery cohort had been generated on one and the same sequencing platform. HLA typing included class I and class II loci at four-digit resolution. The number of donors typed differed by locus, with roughly 620-640 for A, B, C, DRB1 and DQB1, 522 for DQA1, over 600 for DPA1, and some 440 for DPB1. A handful of DR-DQ haplotypes were handled as single units for association and clustering because linkage in the cohort was strong. On average, 235,054 unique TCR beta nucleotide sequences were sequenced per donor among more than 350 genotyped donors of the cohort, with roughly 18% of those sequences being non-productive.

Points on this clone: The antigen this receptor binds is unknown.

The method was the immunoSEQ multiplex PCR assay. The multiplex PCR relied on a mix of 60 forward primers for TCR Vbeta segments and 13 reverse primers for TCR Jbeta segments. The CDR3 region of rearranged TCR beta genes was amplified from genomic DNA with a multiplex PCR assay. The amplified TCR beta libraries were sequenced on the Illumina HiSeq System as 87-base-pair reads. Regarding the original processing steps: Across the roughly 700 repertoires, a later analysis counted approximately 83 million unique TCR beta chains, 8.5 million to 12 million of which were shared by at least two donors. Raw reads were error-corrected and collapsed into unique sequences with a nearest-neighbor algorithm that merged closely related sequences to remove PCR and sequencing errors. V, D and J gene segments were assigned by aligning CDR3 sequences to IMGT reference sequences. For a sequence to be retained, at least a six-nucleotide match to both a V gene segment and a J gene segment was required. A rearrangement counted as productive if the CDR3 had no stop codons and remained in frame with V and J, and every other rearrangement counted as non-productive. Following IMGT convention, CDR3 was defined as the stretch from the second conserved V-encoded cysteine up to the conserved J-encoded phenylalanine. In an earlier analysis of around 570 of the donors, sequences lacking an unambiguous match to a single V gene segment were excluded. In an earlier analysis of almost 600 of the donors, a V segment was called functional when productive rearrangements were above 56.7%, and segregating when the standard deviation between donors exceeded 5%. A statistical classification framework was built to diagnose cytomegalovirus status from the catalog of TCR beta chain sequences. V and J gene assignment, in a later analysis, came from comparing TCR nucleotide sequences with IMGT/GENE-DB human TR gene sequences. A later analysis assigned CDR3 sequences and most-parsimonious VDJ recombination scenarios with the TCRdist pipeline. In a later analysis, each TCR beta chain was defined by its CDR3 amino acid sequence together with its V-gene family, and reads without a unique V-gene family were excluded. A later analysis removed 600 or so highly shared, low-generation-probability nucleotide sequences to deal with suspected cross-contamination and a sequencing artifact. In a later analysis, a clonal expansion index for each public chain was calculated from normalized within-repertoire ranks of inferred template counts. In a later analysis, generation probabilities were computed using a VDJ recombination model fitted to out-of-frame rearrangements, and the results were checked against IGoR. A later analysis scored TCR-TCR, TCR-HLA and TCR-CMV co-occurrence with hypergeometric tests, applying a repertoire-size bias correction to TCR pairs. In a later analysis, false discovery rates were estimated by permuting HLA or CMV assignments 20 times. In a later analysis, co-occurring TCRs were grouped with DBSCAN, and TCRdist sequence similarity was added when clustering was performed within HLA-allele-positive subsets. Co-occurrence clustering excluded repertoires with fewer than 30,000 or more than 120,000 public chains, plus five with anomalous nucleotide sharing. Drawn from immuneACCESS, this table holds only the in-frame rearrangements with V and J called that TCRdb kept. Clones are partly lost; checked studies trace under half to an unresolved V gene and leave the rest unexplained. Clone size and the V and J calls come from that table; the DNA yielded D and trimming. The sample's table lists a count of some 55,000 clones. The ten largest clones capture around 6.5% of the sample.

Study-level results and caveats: Most TCR sequences were observed very rarely across donors, whereas some public TCRs were present in many individuals. For the cohort, immune exposure information was limited to CMV serostatus. According to the authors, the approach could potentially be generalized to other disease states and immunological phenotypes. A further reported finding was that TCR beta sequences accurately predicted the HLA-A and HLA-B alleles for most subjects in the first cohort. A few of the identified cytomegalovirus-associated TCR beta chains were confirmed in vitro to be specific for cytomegalovirus antigens. The classifier was reported to diagnose cytomegalovirus status with high specificity and sensitivity in both the original and validation cohorts. Because HLA typing was missing for some donors at each locus, association tests included only the typed subset. According to a later analysis, most CMV-associated TCR beta chains appeared to be HLA-restricted, and the HLA associations seemed to be driven largely by CMV exposure. According to a later analysis, parvovirus B19, influenza, CMV and Epstein-Barr virus appeared linked to several top co-occurrence clusters. In a later analysis, TCR association rates were found to vary across HLA loci, with the most associated TCRs seen for DRB1 alleles and the fewest for HLA-C alleles. Presence/absence analyses assumed roughly uniform sequencing depth across donors, an assumption that may not hold. Strong co-occurrence of HLA alleles, especially DR and DQ, made assigning TCR associations to individual alleles difficult. A later genetic analysis associated a missense DCLRE1C variant with V-gene and J-gene trimming of TCR beta chains, and an independent cohort replicated the association. About 17 rarely observed V segments, including chromosome 9 orphons, were excluded from the earlier analysis of about 500 of the donors because counts were too low. Correlated functional status among segregating V segments might be attributable to linkage disequilibrium, but an unknown experimental factor could not be ruled out. A later analysis associated 17,000 or so TCR beta sequences with specific HLA alleles at a false discovery rate of 0.05. A later genetic analysis reported fewer N-insertions in productive TCRs among donors in an Asian-associated ancestry cluster than the approximately 700-donor mean. Only TCR beta chains were sequenced in this cohort, and the absence of alpha or paired-chain data limited detectable features. The study listed 150 to 200 TCR beta chains as associated with cytomegalovirus. In an earlier analysis of some 500 of the donors, most TCR beta V segments were observed in productive rearrangements about 87% or about 30% of the time, broadly matching IMGT annotations. A cluster of highly shared sequence variants was judged likely to be a technical artifact of the sequencing pipeline. A later analysis found that HLA-associated TCR beta chains were more clonally expanded and had lower generation probabilities than equally common non-associated chains.

The cohort comprised approximately 700 healthy bone marrow donors. Cohort members were all nominally healthy when sampled, although unrecorded immune exposures were likely present. The donor was CMV seronegative and belonged to the group of 352 seronegative cohort members. A peripheral blood sample was collected from each donor, and TCR beta sequencing was performed on peripheral blood mononuclear cells. The Qiagen DNeasy Blood Extraction Kit was used to extract genomic DNA from the blood cell samples. The sample was PBMCs. The sequence was obtained from a woman aged 40 to 50 in good health and CMV-seronegative.

The nucleotides are TGTGCCAGCAGCAGACTACAGGGACCGAACACCGGGGAGCTGTTTTTT. Translated, it gives CASSRLQGPNTGELFF. The V and J genes are TRBV5-4 and TRBJ2-2, and possibly TRBD1, on 6 matching bases. The trim is 4 bases for V and 0 bases for J, with a gap of 13 bases between the germline ends. Taken from the germline V gene (reference sequence), the CDR1 and CDR2 loops are SGHNT and YYREEE. The CDR3 measures 16 amino acids from cysteine to phenylalanine. Here the CDR3 DNA is all that survives: 48 bases in frame from base 1.